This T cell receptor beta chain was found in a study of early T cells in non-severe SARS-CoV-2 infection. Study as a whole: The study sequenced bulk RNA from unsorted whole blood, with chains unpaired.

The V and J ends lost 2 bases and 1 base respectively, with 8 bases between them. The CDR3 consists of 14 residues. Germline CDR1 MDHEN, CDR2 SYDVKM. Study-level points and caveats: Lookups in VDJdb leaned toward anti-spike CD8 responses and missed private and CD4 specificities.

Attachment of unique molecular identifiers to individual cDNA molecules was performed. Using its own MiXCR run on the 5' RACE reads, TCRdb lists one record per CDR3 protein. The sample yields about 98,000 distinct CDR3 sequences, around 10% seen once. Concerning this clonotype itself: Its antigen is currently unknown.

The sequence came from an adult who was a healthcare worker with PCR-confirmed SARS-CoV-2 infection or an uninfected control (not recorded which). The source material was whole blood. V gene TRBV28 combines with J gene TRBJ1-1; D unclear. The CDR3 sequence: CASSLVGTNTEAFF. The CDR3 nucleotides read TGTGCCAGCAGTTTAGTTGGCACGAACACTGAAGCTTTCTTT.